A single sample is the source of the 32 T cell receptor beta chains below, sequenced in a study of blood T cells in healthy people across ages (dated by TCRdb to 2014 to 2015). The protocol used for the library was 5' RACE. Sequencing relied on an Illumina HiSeq 2500. A second about 7 to 11 cycle PCR used a sample-barcoded 5' primer and a J-beta primer mix. TCRdb took the public reads, trimmed them with fastp at Q25, ran MiXCR for clone calling and kept in-frame beta chains. Under each unique CDR3 protein, matching rows form one entry showing the most common genes and DNA. This sample holds hundreds of thousands of distinct CDR3 sequences; 52% were observed only once. Jointly, the top ten make up about 13% of the sample. Sequenced: blood. The receptors shown here come from a woman older than 75 in good health.

The chain uses TRBV5-1 and TRBJ2-4; D may be TRBD1 or TRBD2 (5 bases each). The J call is uncertain, as TRBJ2-7 better fits the DNA end. Germline V gives CDR1 SGHRS, CDR2 YFSETQ. The CDR3 totals 14 residues. CDR3 residues: CASSLGGGFDEQYF. CDR3 sequence (DNA): TGCGCCAGCAGCTTGGGGGGCGGGTTCGACGAGCAGTACTTC.

This clonotype was observed a few times. The genes are TRBV20-1 and TRBJ1-5, with TRBD1 identical over 9 bases. The CDR3 spans 14 residues. Trimming took 2 bases from V and 7 from J; bases not matched to a gene: 6. Germline values: CDR1 DFQATT, CDR2 SNEGSKA (reference sequence). CDR3 in amino acids: CSARLDRGGQPQHF. DNA of the CDR3: TGCAGTGCTAGACTGGACAGGGGAGGGCAGCCCCAGCATTTT.

The V call is TRBV28, the J call TRBJ2-5; 7 bases map to TRBD2. V gave up 1 base and J gave up 2 bases; unmatched junction bases: 7. CDR1 MDHEN and CDR2 SYDVKM come from the germline V gene. The CDR3 is 16 amino acids. The CDR3 sequence is CASSLFSGMVQETQYF. The CDR3 DNA is TGTGCCAGCAGTTTATTCAGCGGGATGGTACAAGAGACCCAGTACTTC.

V usage is TRBV6-1 and J usage is TRBJ2-3; tentatively, D is TRBD1 or TRBD2 (5 bases each). Germline lookup yields CDR1 MNHNS and CDR2 SASEGT. With 4 bases removed from V and 7 bases from J, the gap between germline ends came to 12 bases. This CDR3 is built from 13 residues. The CDR3 DNA reads TGTGCCAGCAGTGGGGGGAGATTGAATACGCAGTATTTT. It is translated as CASSGGRLNTQYF.

This clonotype was counted a single time. A much bigger clone sits one base away, suggesting this may be a read error. The chain is built from TRBV9 and TRBJ2-1, with 8 bases aligning to TRBD1. Judging by the DNA end, TRBJ2-7 fits better; the J call may be wrong. The CDR3 runs to 16 residues. CDR1 SGDLS and CDR2 YYNGEE come from the germline V gene. The CDR3 nucleotides are TGTGCCAGCAGCGCGAGACAGGGGTCCTCCTACAATGAGCAGTACTTC. It encodes CASSARQGSSYNEQYF.

The chain links TRBV10-3 to TRBJ2-1; 10 bases map to TRBD2. Looked up from germline, CDR1 is ENHRY and CDR2 is SYGVKD. CDR3 length: 16 amino acids. Germline trimming cut 2 bases from V and 5 bases from J; bases unmatched to any gene: 6. CDR3 nucleotides: TGTGCCATCAGTGAGCCAACTAGCGGGATTAACAATGAGCAGTTCTTC. The encoded protein is CAISEPTSGINNEQFF.

Details on this clonotype: Germline and junction disagree at one end, which may indicate a read error. The chain recombines TRBV28 with TRBJ2-3, with D unclear. CDR1 and CDR2 (germline): MDHEN, SYDVKM. This CDR3 spans 16 amino acids. CDR3 region: CASSLSSFYITDAQYF. DNA of the CDR3: TGTGCCAGCAGTTTATCCTCTTTTTACATCACAGATGCGCAGTATTTT.

This clonotype was seen repeatedly, ten times or more. The rearrangement links TRBV5-1 to TRBJ2-3; D is perhaps TRBD2 (7 bases). This CDR3 is built from 15 residues. The V and J ends lost 0 bases and 5 bases respectively, with 13 bases between them. In germline, CDR1 is SGHRS, CDR2 YFSETQ. The CDR3 is CASSLVRGGGDTQYF. The CDR3 coding sequence is TGCGCCAGCAGCTTGGTACGAGGGGGGGGAGATACGCAGTATTTT.

This clonotype was picked up a small number of times. The rearrangement links TRBV6-1 to TRBJ2-1; 7 bases line up with TRBD2. The germline gives CDR1 MNHNS, CDR2 SASEGT. This CDR3 has 16 residues. Unmatched junction bases numbered 11, after V lost 2 bases and J lost 7 bases. In nucleotides, the CDR3 is TGTGCCAGCAGTGAACCGGGGAGGGCCAGTGTAAATGAGCAGTTCTTC. Protein sequence: CASSEPGRASVNEQFF.

This clonotype was counted only a few times. Being one base from a much bigger clone, this may be a read error. This sequence joins TRBV5-6 and TRBJ2-1; no firm D call. The J call may not be correct, given that the DNA end is closer to TRBJ2-7. Germline V gene sequence: CDR1 SGHDT, CDR2 YYEEEE. The CDR3 contains 15 residues. CDR3 bases: TGTGCCAGCAGCGTGAGCCCCTGGGCCTACAATGAGCAGTACTTC. As protein: CASSVSPWAYNEQYF.

This clonotype has a handful of counts. It may be a read error: a sequence one base away is much more abundant. This chain links TRBV28 with TRBJ2-1, with 9 bases matching TRBD1. J lost 7 bases, V lost 6 bases, and 10 bases had no gene match. The CDR3 spans 15 residues. The germline V gene has CDR1 MDHEN and CDR2 SYDVKM. CDR3 nucleotide sequence: TGTGCCAGCAGCCGGGGGACAGGGAAAGAGAATGAGCAGTTCTTC. Protein sequence: CASSRGTGKENEQFF.

Details on this clonotype: A much larger clone is a single base away; this may be a read error. V is TRBV11-2 and J is TRBJ2-7; no reliable D call. V was cut by 4 bases and J by 1 base, with 14 bases left in between. The CDR3 is 15 amino acids. The V gene's germline CDR1 is SGHAT and CDR2 FQNNGV. This CDR3 reads CASSWCGSRSYEQYF. CDR3 nucleotides: TGTGCCAGCAGCTGGTGCGGCAGCCGTTCCTACGAGCAGTACTTC.

The rearrangement uses TRBV20-1 and TRBJ2-1, with D perhaps matching TRBD1 (6 bases). Looked up from germline, CDR1 is DFQATT and CDR2 is SNEGSKA (reference sequence). Trimming left V 3 bases short and J 2 bases short, with 14 bases between. CDR3 size: 15 residues. DNA of the CDR3: TGCAGTGCTAGTCTGTGGAAGGGGGCCTACAATGAGCAGTTCTTC. Its translation: CSASLWKGAYNEQFF.

The chain carries TRBV29-1 and TRBJ2-1; the D is unclear. This CDR3 is built from 12 residues. The V end lost 3 bases, the J end lost 7 bases, and 10 bases lay between the germline ends. The germline CDR1 and CDR2 sequences are SQVTM and ANQGSEA. CDR3 sequence reads: CSVEPGRNEQFF. The DNA of the CDR3 is TGCAGCGTTGAGCCGGGTCGTAATGAGCAGTTCTTC.

This clonotype has a handful of counts. The rearrangement links TRBV24-1 to TRBJ2-3; tentative D call: TRBD2 (5 bases). CDR1 KGHDR and CDR2 SFDVKD come from the germline V gene. The CDR3 has 14 residues. V gave up 6 bases and J gave up 5 bases, with 14 bases separating them. The CDR3 DNA is TGTGCCACCAGTTGCGGACTGGCCGTAGATACGCAGTATTTT. Amino acid sequence: CATSCGLAVDTQYF.

This chain links TRBV12-3 or TRBV12-4 with TRBJ2-5; 7 bases are a match to TRBD2. Unmatched junction bases numbered 13, after V lost 10 bases and J lost 11 bases. This CDR3 spans 12 amino acids. CDR3 amino acids: CATSQAAGEQYF. The CDR3 coding sequence is TGTGCCACCTCACAGGCGGCGGGAGAGCAGTACTTC.

This clonotype was recorded at least ten times. The chain joins TRBV27 to TRBJ2-1, with 7 bases fitting TRBD1. Germline V gene sequence: CDR1 MNHEY, CDR2 SMNVEV (reference sequence). CDR3 length: 17 residues. V trimming: 5 bases; J trimming: 2 bases; junction bases outside the gene matches: 12. CDR3 DNA sequence: TGTGCCAGCAGTCCCTGGGAAGACAGGGTTACCTACAATGAGCAGTTCTTC. Its protein is CASSPWEDRVTYNEQFF.

This clonotype was counted at least ten times. The chain recombines TRBV12-3 or TRBV12-4 with TRBJ2-7; no clear D gene. V was pared by 6 bases and J by 2 bases, with 8 bases between. The CDR3 runs 12 residues. Here the CDR3 reads CASRSGPYEQYF. DNA for the CDR3: TGTGCCAGCAGGTCCGGGCCCTACGAGCAGTACTTC.

The gene calls are TRBV7-3 and TRBJ2-7, with TRBD1 matching 8 bases. The junction had 5 bases not matched to a gene; V was cut back by 0 bases and J by 4 bases. The CDR3 is 15 amino acids. CDR1 is SGHTA and CDR2 is FQGTGA in the germline V gene. The CDR3 coding sequence is TGTGCCAGCAGCTTAACTCCAGGGGGCGGATACGAGCAGTACTTC. As protein: CASSLTPGGGYEQYF.

Many counts were recorded for this clonotype. The chain recombines TRBV27 with TRBJ1-5, with TRBD1 identical over 9 bases. V shed 5 bases and J 9 bases; nucleotides not matched to a gene: 8. Germline CDR1 and CDR2: MNHEY and SMNVEV (reference sequence). The CDR3 consists of 14 residues. CDR3 sequence (DNA): TGTGCCAGCAGTAGGACAGGGGAATCGGTGCCCCAGCATTTT. Translated, it gives CASSRTGESVPQHF.

The V call is TRBV27, the J call TRBJ1-2, with 8 nucleotides matching TRBD1. This CDR3 has 14 amino acids. After removal of 5 bases from V and 3 bases from J, the junction contained 5 bases not matched to a gene. Per germline, CDR1 MNHEY and CDR2 SMNVEV (reference sequence). CDR3 nucleotides: TGTGCCAGCAGTCCGACAGGGGCCTACTATGGCTACACCTTC. Its protein product is CASSPTGAYYGYTF.

The J gene is TRBJ1-2, the V gene TRBV10-3, with a weak D call TRBD1 (6 bases). The V end lost 5 bases, the J end lost 0 bases, and 16 bases lay between the germline ends. Germline CDR1 reads ENHRY; CDR2 reads SYGVKD. This CDR3 is built from 16 residues. The CDR3 DNA is TGTGCCATCAGTCCCCAAACAGGGACTACTAACTATGGCTACACCTTC. Its protein product is CAISPQTGTTNYGYTF.

As for this clonotype: A much more abundant neighbour one base away suggests this may be a read error. CDR3 sequence reads: CTSSYSRTGGAYGYTF. CDR3 nucleotide sequence: TGTACCAGCAGTTACTCCCGGACAGGGGGCGCCTATGGCTACACCTTC. The chain employs TRBV6-2 or TRBV6-3 and TRBJ1-2; 11 bases fit TRBD1. This CDR3 spans 16 amino acids. Germline V gene data show CDR1 as MNHEY and CDR2 as SVGEGT.

This chain uses TRBV7-9 with TRBJ2-7; D is perhaps TRBD1 or TRBD2 (6 bases each). The J call may be faulty, since TRBJ2-5 better matches the DNA end. In germline, CDR1 is SEHNR, CDR2 FQNEAQ (reference sequence). The length of the CDR3 is 15 residues. CDR3 sequence reads: CASSLYEGGTETQYF. DNA for the CDR3: TGTGCCAGCAGCTTATATGAAGGGGGGACGGAGACCCAGTACTTC.

This rearrangement joins TRBV10-3 to TRBJ2-7, with D unclear. This CDR3 spans 13 amino acids. Germline CDR1 is ENHRY and CDR2 is SYGVKD. V dropped 7 bases and J dropped 2 bases, with 12 bases sitting between them. This CDR3 is CAINGPPTYEQYF. The CDR3 nucleotides read TGTGCCATCAACGGACCGCCAACCTACGAGCAGTACTTC.

The gene calls are TRBV7-2 and TRBJ2-3; 10 nucleotides agree with TRBD2. The CDR3 is 18 residues long. Germline-derived CDR1 and CDR2 are SGHTA and FQGNSA. With V trimmed by 1 base and J by 4 bases, 11 bases remained unmatched. CDR3 in amino acids: CASSLVGSAGGDADTQYF. As DNA, the CDR3 is TGTGCCAGCAGCTTAGTAGGTTCAGCGGGGGGGGATGCAGATACGCAGTATTTT.

J is TRBJ2-1 and V is TRBV29-1, with a weak D call TRBD2 (6 bases). The CDR3 runs to 14 residues. The germline V and J ends were trimmed by 3 bases and 3 bases, with 12 bases remaining between them. Germline CDR1 reads SQVTM; CDR2 reads ANQGSEA. The CDR3 region is CSVEGRGLYNEQFF. DNA for the CDR3: TGCAGCGTTGAGGGACGGGGACTCTACAATGAGCAGTTCTTC.

This clonotype was seen more than once but under ten times. This sequence joins TRBV29-1 and TRBJ2-3; weak D call: TRBD1 (5 bases). CDR1 and CDR2 (germline): SQVTM, ANQGSEA. There are 10 residues in the CDR3. Trimming left V 7 bases short and J 9 bases short, with 11 bases between. CDR3 DNA sequence: TGCAGCGGCAGGGATCAGACGCAGTATTTT. Translated, it gives CSGRDQTQYF.

V is TRBV4-1 and J is TRBJ2-7; D is uncertain. Trimming left V 6 bases short and J 5 bases short, with 17 bases between. The CDR3 totals 14 residues. Germline V CDR1 and CDR2: MGHRA, YSYEKL. For the CDR3, the DNA is TGCGCCAGCAGGACTTTCAGGAGTTCGAACGAGCAGTACTTC. Protein sequence: CASRTFRSSNEQYF.

This clonotype was observed at least ten times. The chain combines TRBV7-9 with TRBJ2-7, with D possibly TRBD1 on 5 matching bases. The CDR3 sequence is 14 residues long. Germline V gene sequence: CDR1 SEHNR, CDR2 FQNEAQ (reference sequence). Deletions cut 3 bases from V and 3 bases from J, with 12 bases between. The CDR3 loop reads CASSLQGIVYEQYF. Written as DNA, the CDR3 is TGTGCCAGCAGCTTGCAGGGAATAGTCTACGAGCAGTACTTC.

Many counts were recorded for this clonotype. This chain joins TRBV20-1 and TRBJ2-3, with D possibly TRBD2 on 6 matching bases. Trimming left V 4 bases short and J 4 bases short, with 12 bases between. This CDR3 region has 13 residues. Germline CDR1 and CDR2: DFQATT and SNEGSKA (reference sequence). The CDR3: CSAMRGQADTQYF. CDR3 coding DNA: TGCAGTGCTATGCGGGGCCAGGCAGATACGCAGTATTTT.

This clonotype has just one count. The chain is built from TRBV24-1 and TRBJ2-3; 10 bases are shared with TRBD2. The CDR3 consists of 16 residues. V lost 3 bases and J lost 3; bases outside the gene matches: 5. CDR1 KGHDR and CDR2 SFDVKD come from the germline V gene. The CDR3 sequence: CATSDHERGGTDTQYF. CDR3 coding DNA: TGTGCCACCAGTGATCATGAGCGGGGGGGAACAGATACGCAGTATTTT.